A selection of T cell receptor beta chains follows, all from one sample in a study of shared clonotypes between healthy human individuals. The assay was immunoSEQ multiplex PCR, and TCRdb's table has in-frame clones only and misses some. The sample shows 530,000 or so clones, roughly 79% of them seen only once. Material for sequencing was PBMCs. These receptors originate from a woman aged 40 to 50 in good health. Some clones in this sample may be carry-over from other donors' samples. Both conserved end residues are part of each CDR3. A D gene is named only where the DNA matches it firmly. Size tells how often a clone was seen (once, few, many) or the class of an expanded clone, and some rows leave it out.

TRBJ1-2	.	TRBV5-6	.	CASSSDSYGYTF	TGTGCCAGCAGCTCAGACAGCTATGGCTACACCTTC
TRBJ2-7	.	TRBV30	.	CAWSVGGVLREQYF	TGTGCCTGGAGCGTAGGTGGGGTTTTAAGGGAGCAGTACTTC
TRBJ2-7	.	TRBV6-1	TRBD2	CASKETSGLLEQYF	TGTGCCAGCAAGGAGACTAGCGGCCTGCTCGAGCAGTACTTC
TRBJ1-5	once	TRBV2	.	CASGGQTNQPQHF	TGTGCCAGCGGGGGGCAGACCAATCAGCCCCAGCATTTT
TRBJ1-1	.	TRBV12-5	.	CASGLGLGANTEAFF	TGTGCTAGTGGTTTGGGTTTAGGGGCGAACACTGAAGCTTTCTTT
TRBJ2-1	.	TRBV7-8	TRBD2	CASSRAGVTMYNEQFF	TGTGCCAGCAGCAGGGCGGGAGTTACTATGTACAATGAGCAGTTCTTC
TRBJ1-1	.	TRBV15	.	CATSRGGASNTEAFF	TGTGCCACCAGCAGAGGGGGGGCCTCGAACACTGAAGCTTTCTTT
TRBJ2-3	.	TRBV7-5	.	CVRSLRGTSSPSTDTQYF	TGTGTCAGAAGCTTACGGGGGACTAGCAGTCCTAGCACAGATACGCAGTATTTT
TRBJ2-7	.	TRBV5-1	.	CASSHYLRAYEQYF	TGCGCCAGCAGCCACTACCTCCGGGCATACGAGCAGTACTTC
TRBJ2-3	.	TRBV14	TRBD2	CASSQGGRFGTDTQYF	TGTGCCAGCAGCCAAGGCGGGAGATTCGGCACAGATACGCAGTATTTT
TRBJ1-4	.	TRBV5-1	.	CASSPSVGEELFF	TGCGCCAGCAGCCCTTCGGTAGGCGAGGAACTGTTTTTT
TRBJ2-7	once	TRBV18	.	CASSGSGEQYF	TGTGCCAGCTCAGGTAGCGGCGAGCAGTACTTC
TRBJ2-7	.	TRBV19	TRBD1	CASRDRAYEQYF	TGTGCCAGTCGGGACAGGGCCTACGAGCAGTACTTC
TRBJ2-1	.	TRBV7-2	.	CASSLVVGLSYNEQFF	TGTGCCAGCAGCTTAGTGGTCGGATTGTCCTACAATGAGCAGTTCTTC
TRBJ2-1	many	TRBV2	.	CASTRTLNSYNEQFF	TGTGCCAGCACCCGGACACTGAACTCCTACAATGAGCAGTTCTTC
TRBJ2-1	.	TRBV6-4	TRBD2	CASGTSGNYNEQFF	TGTGCCAGCGGGACTAGCGGGAACTACAATGAGCAGTTCTTC
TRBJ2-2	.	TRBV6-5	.	CASSPGPAGELFF	TGTGCCAGCAGCCCCGGGCCTGCGGGGGAGCTGTTTTTT
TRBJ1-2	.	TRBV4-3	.	CASSHRTDYGYTF	TGCGCCAGCAGCCACAGGACCGACTATGGCTACACCTTC
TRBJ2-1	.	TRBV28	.	CASKGDGKQFF	TGTGCCAGCAAGGGTGATGGGAAACAGTTCTTC
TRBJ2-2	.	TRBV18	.	CASSADSGELFF	TGTGCCAGCTCAGCGGACTCCGGGGAGCTGTTTTTT
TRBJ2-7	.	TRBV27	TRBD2	CASAKYSGSSYEQYF	TGTGCCAGCGCAAAGTATAGCGGGTCCTCCTACGAGCAGTACTTC
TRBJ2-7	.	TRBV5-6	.	CASSFNGGPMNEQYF	TGTGCCAGCAGCTTTAACGGAGGGCCAATGAACGAGCAGTACTTC
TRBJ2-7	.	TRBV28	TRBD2	CASRTSGSYEQYF	TGTGCCAGCAGGACTAGCGGGAGTTACGAGCAGTACTTC
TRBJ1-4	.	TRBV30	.	CACRGSVEKLFF	TGTGCCTGCAGGGGATCGGTTGAAAAACTGTTTTTT
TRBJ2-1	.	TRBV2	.	CASSEFSGHYNEQFF	TGTGCCAGCAGTGAATTTAGCGGCCATTACAATGAGCAGTTCTTC
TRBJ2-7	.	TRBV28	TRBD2	CASRIAGGAPPLPYEQYF	TGTGCCAGCAGAATAGCGGGAGGGGCCCCACCGCTCCCCTACGAGCAGTACTTC
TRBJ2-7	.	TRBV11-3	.	CASSQQGSYEQYF	TGTGCCAGCAGCCAACAGGGTTCCTACGAGCAGTACTTC
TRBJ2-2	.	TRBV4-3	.	CASSRQLELSGELFF	TGCGCCAGCAGCCGACAACTAGAACTCTCCGGGGAGCTGTTTTTT
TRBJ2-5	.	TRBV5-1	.	CASSLDTGFVQETQYF	TGCGCCAGCAGCTTGGACACAGGGTTTGTTCAAGAGACCCAGTACTTC
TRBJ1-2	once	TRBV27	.	CASSRFDNSQGNYGYTF	TGTGCCAGCAGTCGCTTTGACAACTCCCAAGGAAACTATGGCTACACCTTC
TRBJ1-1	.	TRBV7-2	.	CASSSHQNTEAFF	TGTGCCAGCAGCTCGCATCAGAACACTGAAGCTTTCTTT
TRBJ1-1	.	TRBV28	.	CASVPPGGSSEAFF	TGTGCCAGCGTCCCCCCCGGGGGATCTAGTGAAGCTTTCTTT
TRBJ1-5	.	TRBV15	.	CATSRGIQGGEPQHF	TGTGCCACCAGCAGAGGTATACAGGGTGGGGAGCCCCAGCATTTT
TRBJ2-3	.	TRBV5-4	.	CASSPAGRYADTQYF	TGTGCCAGCAGCCCTGCGGGCCGGTATGCGGATACGCAGTATTTT
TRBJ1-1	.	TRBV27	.	CASRPQMGGTEAFF	TGTGCCAGCCGACCCCAGATGGGGGGAACTGAAGCTTTCTTT
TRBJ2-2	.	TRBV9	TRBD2	CASGLAANTGELFF	TGTGCCAGCGGACTAGCGGCGAACACCGGGGAGCTGTTTTTT
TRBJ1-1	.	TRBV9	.	CASSVDGSSNTEAFF	TGTGCCAGCAGCGTAGATGGCAGTTCGAACACTGAAGCTTTCTTT
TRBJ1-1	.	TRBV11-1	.	CASSRTLTRAEAFF	TGTGCCAGCAGTCGGACGCTCACTAGGGCTGAAGCTTTCTTT
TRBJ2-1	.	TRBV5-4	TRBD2	CASSAGTILYNEQFF	TGTGCCAGCAGCGCCGGGACTATCCTATACAATGAGCAGTTCTTC
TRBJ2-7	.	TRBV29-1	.	CSVGDGYEQYF	TGCAGCGTTGGGGACGGCTACGAGCAGTACTTC
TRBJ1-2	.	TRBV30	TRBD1	CAWGTGGFYGYTF	TGTGCCTGGGGGACAGGGGGCTTCTATGGCTACACCTTC
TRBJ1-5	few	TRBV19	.	CASSIQDSNQPQHF	TGTGCCAGTAGTATCCAGGATAGCAATCAGCCCCAGCATTTT
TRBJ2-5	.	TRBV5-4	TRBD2	CASSLEAAGVETQYF	TGTGCCAGCAGCTTGGAGGCGGCGGGAGTGGAGACCCAGTACTTC
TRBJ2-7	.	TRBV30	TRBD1	CAWRAVGQGPYEQYF	TGTGCCTGGAGGGCCGTAGGACAGGGCCCCTACGAGCAGTACTTC
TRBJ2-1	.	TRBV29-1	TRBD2	CSVARLAGTPYEQFF	TGCAGCGTTGCTAGACTAGCGGGAACGCCCTATGAGCAGTTCTTC
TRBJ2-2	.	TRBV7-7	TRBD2	CASSLVPSGSYFSGELFF	TGTGCCAGCAGCTTAGTCCCTAGCGGGAGTTATTTTTCCGGGGAGCTGTTTTTT
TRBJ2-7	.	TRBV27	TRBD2	CASKSSGRLEQYF	TGTGCCAGCAAGAGTAGCGGGAGACTCGAGCAGTACTTC
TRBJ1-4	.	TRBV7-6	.	CASSLARQGNEKLFF	TGTGCCAGCAGCTTAGCGAGGCAGGGTAATGAAAAACTGTTTTTT
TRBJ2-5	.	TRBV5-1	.	CASSWLAGAETQYF	TGCGCCAGCAGCTGGCTAGCAGGGGCAGAGACCCAGTACTTC
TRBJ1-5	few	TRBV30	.	CAWSAPGLIGNQPQHF	TGTGCCTGGAGTGCCCCCGGCCTCATAGGCAATCAGCCCCAGCATTTT
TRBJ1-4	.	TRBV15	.	CATSRELKDRCEKLFF	TGTGCCACCAGCAGAGAGTTGAAAGACCGTTGTGAAAAACTGTTTTTT
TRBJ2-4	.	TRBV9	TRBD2	CASSPLAGAAKNIQYF	TGTGCCAGCAGCCCCCTAGCGGGAGCAGCCAAAAACATTCAGTACTTC
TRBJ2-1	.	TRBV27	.	CASSLASNYNEQFF	TGTGCCAGCAGTTTAGCGTCTAACTACAATGAGCAGTTCTTC
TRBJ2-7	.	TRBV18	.	CASSPERGTYEQYF	TGTGCCAGCTCACCAGAGAGGGGTACCTACGAGCAGTACTTC
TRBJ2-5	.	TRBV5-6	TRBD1	CASSRDRGQTQYF	TGTGCCAGCAGCCGGGACAGGGGGCAGACCCAGTACTTC